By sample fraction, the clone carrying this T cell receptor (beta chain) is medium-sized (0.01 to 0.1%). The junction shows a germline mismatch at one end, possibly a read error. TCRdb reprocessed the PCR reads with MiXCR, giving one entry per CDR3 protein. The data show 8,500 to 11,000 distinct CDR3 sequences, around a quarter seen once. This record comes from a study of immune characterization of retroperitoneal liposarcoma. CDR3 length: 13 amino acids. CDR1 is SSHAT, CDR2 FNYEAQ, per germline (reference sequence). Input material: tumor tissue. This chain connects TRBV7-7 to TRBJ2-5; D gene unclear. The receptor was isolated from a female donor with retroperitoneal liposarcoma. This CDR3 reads CASSLDGQETQYF. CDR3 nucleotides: TGTGCTAGCAGTCTGGACGGACAAGAGACCCAGTACTTC.